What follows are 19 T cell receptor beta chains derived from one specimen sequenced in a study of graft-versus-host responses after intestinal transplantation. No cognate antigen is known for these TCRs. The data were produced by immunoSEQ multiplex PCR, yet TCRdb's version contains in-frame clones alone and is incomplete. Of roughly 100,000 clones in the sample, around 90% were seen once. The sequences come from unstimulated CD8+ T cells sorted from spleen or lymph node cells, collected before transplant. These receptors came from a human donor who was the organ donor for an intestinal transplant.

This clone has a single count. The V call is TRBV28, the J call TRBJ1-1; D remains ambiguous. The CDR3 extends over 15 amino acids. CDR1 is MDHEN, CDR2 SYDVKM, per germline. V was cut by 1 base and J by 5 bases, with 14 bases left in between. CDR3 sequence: CASSLYSGWETEAFF. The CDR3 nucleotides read TGTGCCAGCAGTTTATATTCAGGTTGGGAGACTGAAGCTTTCTTT.

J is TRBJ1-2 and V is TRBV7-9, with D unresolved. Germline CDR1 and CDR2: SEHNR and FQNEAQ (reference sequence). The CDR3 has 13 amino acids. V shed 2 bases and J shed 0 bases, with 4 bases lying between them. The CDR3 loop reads CASSLFSNYGYTF. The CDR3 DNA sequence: TGTGCCAGCAGCTTATTCTCTAACTATGGCTACACCTTC.

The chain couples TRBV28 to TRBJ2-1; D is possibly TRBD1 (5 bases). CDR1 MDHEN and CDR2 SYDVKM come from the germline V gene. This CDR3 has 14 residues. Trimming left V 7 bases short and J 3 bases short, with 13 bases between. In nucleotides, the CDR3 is TGTGCCAGCACCAATGGGGCAGGCTACAATGAGCAGTTCTTC. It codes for CASTNGAGYNEQFF.

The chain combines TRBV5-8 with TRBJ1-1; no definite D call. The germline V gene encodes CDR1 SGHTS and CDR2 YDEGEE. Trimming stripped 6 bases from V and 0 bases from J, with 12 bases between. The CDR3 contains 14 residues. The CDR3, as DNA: TGTGCCAGCATCCTAGTTCACCTGAACACTGAAGCTTTCTTT. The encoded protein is CASILVHLNTEAFF.

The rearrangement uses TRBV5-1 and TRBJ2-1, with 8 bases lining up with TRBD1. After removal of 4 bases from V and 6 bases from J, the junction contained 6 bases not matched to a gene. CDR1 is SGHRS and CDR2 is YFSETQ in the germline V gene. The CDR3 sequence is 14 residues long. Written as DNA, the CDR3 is TGCGCCAGCAGCAAGACCGGGACAGGCAATGAGCAGTTCTTC. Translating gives CASSKTGTGNEQFF.

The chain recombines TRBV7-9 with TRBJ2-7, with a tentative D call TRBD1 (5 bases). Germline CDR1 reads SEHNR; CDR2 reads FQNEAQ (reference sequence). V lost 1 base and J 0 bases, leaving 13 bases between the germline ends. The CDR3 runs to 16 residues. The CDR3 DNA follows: TGTGCCAGCAGCTTAGAGCCAGGGCAAAGCTCCTACGAGCAGTACTTC. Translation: CASSLEPGQSSYEQYF.

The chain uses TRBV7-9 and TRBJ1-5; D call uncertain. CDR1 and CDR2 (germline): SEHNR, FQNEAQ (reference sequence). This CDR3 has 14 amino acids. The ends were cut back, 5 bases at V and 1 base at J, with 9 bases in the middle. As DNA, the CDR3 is TGTGCCAGCAGCCACCAGAGGAGCAATCAGCCCCAGCATTTT. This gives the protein CASSHQRSNQPQHF.

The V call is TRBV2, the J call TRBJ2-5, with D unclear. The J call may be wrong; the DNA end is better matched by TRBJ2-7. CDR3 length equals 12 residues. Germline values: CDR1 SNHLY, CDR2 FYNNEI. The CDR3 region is CASSLHINEQYF. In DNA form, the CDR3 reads TGTGCCAGCAGTCTTCATATCAACGAGCAGTACTTC.

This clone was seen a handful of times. The CDR3 loop is CASSLLPTYEQYF. The CDR3 region has the DNA TGTGCCAGCAGCTTACTACCAACCTACGAGCAGTACTTC. V usage is TRBV5-6 and J usage is TRBJ2-7; D uncertain. CDR1 is SGHDT and CDR2 is YYEEEE in the germline V gene. V lost 2 bases to trimming and J lost 2 bases, with 8 bases between them. The CDR3 has 13 residues.

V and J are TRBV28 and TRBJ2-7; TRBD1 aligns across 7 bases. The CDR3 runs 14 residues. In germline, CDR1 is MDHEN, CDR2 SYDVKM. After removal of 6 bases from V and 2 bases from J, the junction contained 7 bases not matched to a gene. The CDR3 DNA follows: TGTGCCAGCAGGCCGACAGGGATCCCCTACGAGCAGTACTTC. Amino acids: CASRPTGIPYEQYF.

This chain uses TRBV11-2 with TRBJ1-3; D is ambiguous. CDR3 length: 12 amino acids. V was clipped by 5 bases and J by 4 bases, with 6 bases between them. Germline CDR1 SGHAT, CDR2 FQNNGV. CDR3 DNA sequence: TGTGCCAGCAGCCCAGCGGGAAACACCATATATTTT. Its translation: CASSPAGNTIYF.

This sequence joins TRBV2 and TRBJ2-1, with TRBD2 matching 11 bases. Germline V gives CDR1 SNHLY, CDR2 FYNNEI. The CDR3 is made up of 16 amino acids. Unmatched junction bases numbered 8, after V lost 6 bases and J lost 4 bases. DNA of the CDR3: TGTGCCAGCAGGGAGCTGACTAGCGGGGCGTACAATGAGCAGTTCTTC. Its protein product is CASRELTSGAYNEQFF. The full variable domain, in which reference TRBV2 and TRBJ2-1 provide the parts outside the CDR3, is EPEVTQTPSHQVTQMGQEVILRCVPISNHLYFYWYRQILGQKVEFLVSFYNNEISEKSEIFDDQFSVERPDGSNFTLKIRSTKLEDSAMYFCASRELTSGAYNEQFFGPGTRLTVL.

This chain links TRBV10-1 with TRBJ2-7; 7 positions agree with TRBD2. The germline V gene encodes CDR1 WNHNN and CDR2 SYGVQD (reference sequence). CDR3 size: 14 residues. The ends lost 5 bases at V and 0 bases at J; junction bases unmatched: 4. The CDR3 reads CASSSGKDSYEQYF. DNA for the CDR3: TGCGCCAGCAGTAGCGGGAAAGACTCCTACGAGCAGTACTTC.

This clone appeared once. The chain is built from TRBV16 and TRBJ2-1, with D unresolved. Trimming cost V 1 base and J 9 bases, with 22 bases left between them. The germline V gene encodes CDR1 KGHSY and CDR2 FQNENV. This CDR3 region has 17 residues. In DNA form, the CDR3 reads TGTGCCAGCAGCCAATACCTCGGGTTAGACCCTCCTTCTGAGCAGTTCTTC. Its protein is CASSQYLGLDPPSEQFF. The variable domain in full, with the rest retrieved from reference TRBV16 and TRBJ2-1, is GEEVAQTPKHLVRGEGQKAKLYCAPIKGHSYVFWYQQVLKNEFKFLISFQNENVFDETGMPKERFSAKCLPNSPCSLEIQATKLEDSAVYFCASSQYLGLDPPSEQFFGPGTRLTVL.

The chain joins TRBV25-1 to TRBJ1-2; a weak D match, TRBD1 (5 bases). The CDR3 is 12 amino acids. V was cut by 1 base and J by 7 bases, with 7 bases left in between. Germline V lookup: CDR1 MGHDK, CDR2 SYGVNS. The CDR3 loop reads CASSEWGGGYTF. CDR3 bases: TGTGCCAGCAGTGAATGGGGGGGTGGCTACACCTTC.

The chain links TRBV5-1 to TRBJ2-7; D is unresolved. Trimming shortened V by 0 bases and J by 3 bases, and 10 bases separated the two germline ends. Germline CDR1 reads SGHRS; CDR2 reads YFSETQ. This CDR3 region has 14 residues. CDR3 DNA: TGCGCCAGCAGCTTGGACAACAGTTACTACGAGCAGTACTTC. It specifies CASSLDNSYYEQYF.

This chain's CDR3 is CASSLGTSGSVTDTQYF. The DNA for the CDR3 is TGTGCCAGCAGTCTGGGGACTAGCGGGAGTGTGACAGATACGCAGTATTTT. The genes are TRBV21-1 and TRBJ2-3; the table's D call, TRBD2, was not checked against the DNA. TRBV21-1 is a documented pseudogene. The CDR3 has 17 amino acids.

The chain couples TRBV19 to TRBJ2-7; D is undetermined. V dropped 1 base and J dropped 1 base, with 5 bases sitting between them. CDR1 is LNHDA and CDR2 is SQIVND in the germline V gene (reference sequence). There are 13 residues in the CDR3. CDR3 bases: TGTGCCAGTAGTATAGGCGGATCCTACGAGCAGTACTTC. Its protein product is CASSIGGSYEQYF.

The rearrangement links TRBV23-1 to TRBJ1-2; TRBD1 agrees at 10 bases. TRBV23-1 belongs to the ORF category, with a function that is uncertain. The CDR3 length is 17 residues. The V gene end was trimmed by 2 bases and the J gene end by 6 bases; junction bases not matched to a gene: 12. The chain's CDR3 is CASSQGVRGQGGNGYTF. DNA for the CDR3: TGCGCCAGCAGTCAAGGGGTCCGAGGACAGGGGGGAAATGGCTACACCTTC.